The clone carrying this T cell receptor (beta chain) was seen ten or more times. The CDR3 runs 14 residues. Germline lookup yields CDR1 MRHNA and CDR2 SNTAGT. J lost 3 bases, V lost 4 bases, and 3 bases had no gene match. The data stem from a study of T-cell reconstitution after alpha-beta-depleted transplantation in children. The TCRbeta library was prepared with unique molecular identifiers. TCRdb reanalysed the PCR reads using MiXCR and keeps one entry per CDR3 protein. The sample carries 350,000 to 400,000 distinct CDR3 sequences, roughly 14% recorded once. Here the sequenced sample was PBMCs, taken from the stem cell graft. The sequence came from a human donor who donated a stem cell graft to a child with Fanconi anemia. The gene calls are TRBV6-4 and TRBJ2-3, with TRBD1 matching 8 bases. CDR3 protein: CASSGGQDTDTQYF. The CDR3 DNA reads as TGTGCCAGCAGTGGGGGACAGGATACAGATACGCAGTATTTT.